These 27 T cell receptor beta chains share one sample of origin, sequenced in a study of metastatic and nonmetastatic thyroid tumors. MiXCR re-clonotyped the PCR reads for TCRdb. The table has 80,000 to 85,000 clones, about 12% seen once. No treatment of any kind had been given to any patient before thyroid surgery. The sequenced material came from tumor tissue. All receptors derive from a female donor with papillary thyroid cancer or a benign thyroid nodule (not recorded which). Some clones in this sample may be carry-over from other donors' samples.

The genes are TRBV5-4 and TRBJ2-3, with TRBD2 matching over 9 bases. Germline lookup yields CDR1 SGHNT and CDR2 YYREEE (reference sequence). This CDR3 is built from 19 residues. Germline trimming cut 0 bases from V and 0 bases from J; bases unmatched to any gene: 11. The CDR3 coding sequence is TGTGCCAGCAGCTTGGGGTTAGCGGGAGTTGTGACTAGCACAGATACGCAGTATTTT. This encodes CASSLGLAGVVTSTDTQYF.

This clone was picked up many times. The chain recombines TRBV5-1 with TRBJ2-2, with D perhaps TRBD1 (5 bases). CDR3 length: 17 amino acids. The V end was cut by 1 base, the J end by 4 bases, with 17 bases between. Germline CDR1 and CDR2: SGHRS and YFSETQ. CDR3 amino acids: CASSLRSVGQGTGELFF. In DNA, the CDR3 is TGCGCCAGCAGCTTGCGGTCGGTGGGCCAGGGCACCGGGGAGCTGTTTTTT.

This clone was counted at least ten times. The same CDR3 arises from other DNA sequences in this sample as well. The CDR3 DNA reads as TGTGCCAGCTCACAAGACTCGGGCGAGCAGTACTTC. This sequence encodes CASSQDSGEQYF. This chain uses TRBV18 with TRBJ2-7, with unresolved D. Germline V gene lookup returns CDR1 KGHSH and CDR2 LQKENI. CDR3 size: 12 residues. V was trimmed by 4 bases and J by 6 bases, leaving 10 bases between them.

Concerning this clone: A much larger clone differs by one base, so this may be a read error. V is TRBV27 and J is TRBJ2-4; a possible D gene is TRBD2 (5 bases). This CDR3 comprises 16 residues. V was trimmed by 6 bases and J by 2 bases, leaving 17 bases between them. Germline V gives CDR1 MNHEY, CDR2 SMNVEV (reference sequence). The CDR3 DNA reads as TGTGCCAGCAGCCGGACCCCGGGGTTATCCAAAAACATTCAGTACTTC. Protein sequence: CASSRTPGLSKNIQYF.

This clone was recorded at least ten times. J is TRBJ1-2 and V is TRBV5-1; TRBD1 might be the D (5 bases). Trimming shortened V by 4 bases and J by 8 bases, and 18 bases separated the two germline ends. The CDR3 is made up of 14 amino acids. CDR1 and CDR2 (germline): SGHRS, YFSETQ. CDR3 loop: CASSQDRGLRGYTF. In DNA form, the CDR3 reads TGCGCCAGCAGCCAAGACCGGGGCTTACGGGGCTACACCTTC.

V usage is TRBV6-1 and J usage is TRBJ2-7; possibly TRBD2 for D (5 bases). V dropped 4 bases and J dropped 3 bases, with 7 bases sitting between them. The germline V gene has CDR1 MNHNS and CDR2 SASEGT. The CDR3 runs 12 residues. CDR3 nucleotides: TGTGCCAGCAGTGTCGGACTCTACGAGCAGTACTTC. Protein product: CASSVGLYEQYF.

This clone was seen a few times. This may be a read error, as it is one base from a much larger clone. Other nucleotide sequences from this sample produce the same CDR3. This chain joins TRBV5-5 and TRBJ2-7, with 14 bases that match TRBD2. CDR3 size: 13 residues. Germline lookup yields CDR1 SGHKS and CDR2 YYEKEE (reference sequence). V lost 7 bases and J lost 4; bases outside the gene matches: 1. CDR3 sequence (DNA): TGTGCCAGCGGACTAGCGGGGGGATACGAGCAGTACTTC. Its translation is CASGLAGGYEQYF.

This clone has more than one count but fewer than ten. A clone one base away is much larger, so this may be a read error. The V and J genes are TRBV12-3 or TRBV12-4 and TRBJ1-4, with a tentative D call TRBD1 (5 bases). This CDR3 has 13 amino acids. This chain's CDR3 is CASSLAGVGKLVF. The CDR3 DNA sequence: TGTGCCAGCAGTTTAGCAGGGGTGGGAAAACTGGTTTTT.

There are a few counts of this clone. The chain combines TRBV29-1 with TRBJ2-1; 7 bases fit TRBD1. Germline V lookup: CDR1 SQVTM, CDR2 ANQGSEA. V lost 0 bases, J lost 14 bases, and 7 bases stayed unmatched. The CDR3 is 12 amino acids. In DNA form, the CDR3 reads TGCAGCGTTGAAGAGGGGCTACAGGGGAAGTTCTTC. Amino acids: CSVEEGLQGKFF.

In this sample, this clone turned up many times. This chain connects TRBV9 to TRBJ2-1; D assignment may be TRBD1 or TRBD2 (5 bases each). From germline, CDR1 is SGDLS and CDR2 YYNGEE. Trimming took off 4 bases at V and 9 bases at J, with 8 bases between the two ends. This CDR3 comprises 11 residues. CDR3 DNA sequence: TGTGCCAGCAGCTTTGGGACTGAGCAGTTCTTC. It is translated as CASSFGTEQFF. Together with reference TRBV9 and TRBJ2-1, the CDR3 gives the full variable domain: DSGVTQTPKHLITATGQRVTLRCSPRSGDLSVYWYQQSLDQGLQFLIQYYNGEERAKGNILERFSAQQFPDLHSELNLSSLELGDSALYFCASSFGTEQFFGPGTRLTVL.

This clone has ten or more counts. This chain uses TRBV6-5 with TRBJ1-1; D gene unclear. The CDR3 has 11 amino acids. CDR1 is MNHEY, CDR2 SVGAGI, per germline. The V gene lost 1 base and the J gene lost 3 bases, with 0 bases spanning the gap. The CDR3 protein is CASSYYTEAFF. In DNA form, the CDR3 reads TGTGCCAGCAGTTACTACACTGAAGCTTTCTTT.

In this sample, this clone turned up a few times. The J gene is TRBJ2-7, the V gene TRBV12-3 or TRBV12-4; D is ambiguous. There are 15 residues in the CDR3. Trimming left V 6 bases short and J 5 bases short, with 20 bases between. CDR3 amino acids: CASSAPGNSMDEQYF. The CDR3 bases are TGTGCCAGCAGCGCTCCAGGAAATTCTATGGACGAGCAGTACTTC.

This clone was detected ten times or more. This rearrangement joins TRBV28 to TRBJ2-1; TRBD2 matches at 7 bases. Unmatched junction bases numbered 12, after V lost 1 base and J lost 9 bases. The length of the CDR3 is 16 residues. Per the germline V gene, CDR1 is MDHEN and CDR2 is SYDVKM. The CDR3 is CASSLSGDYVYTEQFF. CDR3 sequence (DNA): TGTGCCAGCAGTTTATCGGGGGACTATGTATATACTGAGCAGTTCTTC. The full variable domain, rest sourced from reference TRBV28 and TRBJ2-1, is DVKVTQSSRYLVKRTGEKVFLECVQDMDHENMFWYRQDPGLGLRLIYFSYDVKMKEKGDIPEGYSVSREKKERFSLILESASTNQTSMYLCASSLSGDYVYTEQFFGPGTRLTVL.

This clone was observed at least ten times. This rearrangement joins TRBV20-1 to TRBJ2-7, with D possibly being TRBD1 (5 bases). The CDR3 runs 14 residues. Germline V gives CDR1 DFQATT, CDR2 SNEGSKA (reference sequence). Deletions cut 1 base from V and 3 bases from J, with 13 bases between. The chain's CDR3 is CSARVEQALYEQYF. CDR3 nucleotide sequence: TGCAGTGCTAGAGTCGAACAGGCGCTCTACGAGCAGTACTTC.

This clone was observed many times. The chain recombines TRBV18 with TRBJ2-2; D is undetermined. Trimming shortened V by 2 bases and J by 3 bases, and 10 bases separated the two germline ends. The CDR3 has 15 amino acids. Germline loops: CDR1 KGHSH, CDR2 LQKENI. DNA for the CDR3: TGTGCCAGCTCACCAGAGTTAGCCTACACCGGGGAGCTGTTTTTT. Amino acid sequence: CASSPELAYTGELFF.

This clone has a count of ten or more. The V and J genes are TRBV28 and TRBJ2-5, with 7 positions matching TRBD2. Per the germline V gene, CDR1 is MDHEN and CDR2 is SYDVKM. The CDR3 contains 15 residues. J was trimmed by 3 bases and V by 3 bases; bases with no gene match: 7. The CDR3 reads CASSFLGAGEETQYF. Written as DNA, the CDR3 is TGTGCCAGCAGTTTCCTAGGGGCGGGGGAAGAGACCCAGTACTTC.

The table lists this clone with many counts. The chain is built from TRBV15 and TRBJ2-1; D unclear. V lost 6 bases to trimming and J lost 5 bases, with 5 bases between them. The CDR3 spans 11 residues. Germline CDR1 LNHNV, CDR2 YYDKDF (reference sequence). The CDR3: CATRQHNEQFF. The DNA for the CDR3 is TGTGCCACCAGACAGCACAATGAGCAGTTCTTC.

The chain carries TRBV5-6 and TRBJ2-4; 7 bases fit TRBD2. CDR3 length: 15 residues. J lost 5 bases, V lost 3 bases, and 8 bases had no gene match. Germline CDR1 SGHDT, CDR2 YYEEEE. CDR3 nucleotides: TGTGCCAGCAGCTACATTTCGGGAGGAGAAAACATTCAGTACTTC. Amino acid sequence: CASSYISGGENIQYF.

This clone was seen ten or more times. The chain is built from TRBV5-1 and TRBJ1-1; weak D call: TRBD1 (6 bases). The CDR3 runs to 13 residues. V was cut by 3 bases and J by 4 bases, with 10 bases left in between. Germline CDR1 reads SGHRS; CDR2 reads YFSETQ. As DNA, the CDR3 is TGCGCCAGCAGCTATACAGGGTTCACTGAAGCTTTCTTT. Its protein product is CASSYTGFTEAFF.

This clone was observed at least ten times. The CDR3 coding sequence is TGTGCCAGCAGGCGGACAGGGGTCACTGAAGCTTTCTTT. It yields the protein CASRRTGVTEAFF. The V and J genes are TRBV11-2 and TRBJ1-1, with 9 bases aligning to TRBD1. The germline V gene encodes CDR1 SGHAT and CDR2 FQNNGV. This CDR3 spans 13 amino acids. J was trimmed by 4 bases and V by 6 bases; bases with no gene match: 3.

This clone came up many times. The chain uses TRBV20-1 and TRBJ2-3; no reliable D call. Trimming pared 6 bases from V and 0 bases from J, leaving 16 bases between. CDR1 DFQATT and CDR2 SNEGSKA come from the germline V gene (reference sequence). This CDR3 has 15 residues. CDR3 bases: TGCAGTGCCCCAAGCGACTGGGAAAGCACAGATACGCAGTATTTT. Encoded protein: CSAPSDWESTDTQYF.

The sample holds many counts of this clone. V and J are TRBV10-3 and TRBJ2-3; either TRBD1 or TRBD2 may fit D (5 bases each). Germline-derived CDR1 and CDR2 are ENHRY and SYGVKD. This CDR3 has 15 residues. Trimming shortened V by 2 bases and J by 1 base, and 10 bases separated the two germline ends. CDR3 sequence reads: CAISEHGGGTDTQYF. The CDR3, as DNA: TGTGCCATCAGTGAGCATGGGGGAGGCACAGATACGCAGTATTTT.

This clone was counted between two and nine times. One base away lies a much larger clone, so this may be a sequencing read error. Other nucleotide sequences in the sample specify the same CDR3. V is TRBV5-4 and J is TRBJ1-2, with a weak D call TRBD1 (5 bases). The length of the CDR3 is 15 residues. Germline CDR1 SGHNT, CDR2 YYREEE (reference sequence). Deletions cut 4 bases from V and 4 bases from J, with 17 bases between. The CDR3 is CASSENYGQGYGYTF. The CDR3 nucleotides are TGTGCCAGCAGCGAGAACTACGGGCAGGGCTATGGCTACACCTTC.

About this clone: This may stem from a read error, because a much larger clone lies one nucleotide away. This sequence joins TRBV30 and TRBJ1-3; no definite D call. V was cut by 5 bases and J by 0 bases, with 11 bases left in between. Germline V gene lookup returns CDR1 GTSNPN and CDR2 SVGIG (reference sequence). The CDR3 contains 14 residues. The CDR3 coding sequence is TGTGCCTGGGTGGCGGGCTCCTCTGGAAACACCATATATTTT. This gives the protein CAWVAGSSGNTIYF.

This clone was seen many times. An end of the junction does not agree with germline; a read error may underlie this. This CDR3 reads CATSDLQFAGDNEQLF. CDR3 sequence (DNA): TGTGCCACCAGTGACCTACAGTTTGCGGGGGATAATGAGCAGCTCTTC. The chain couples TRBV24-1 to TRBJ2-1; 7 nucleotides align to TRBD2. Germline V gene lookup returns CDR1 KGHDR and CDR2 SFDVKD. The length of the CDR3 is 16 residues.

As for this clone: One junction end does not reproduce the germline sequence, and a read error may be involved. The chain has TRBV7-2 and TRBJ2-7; possibly TRBD1 or TRBD2 for D (5 bases each). The CDR3 runs 15 residues. Germline V gene sequence: CDR1 SGHTA, CDR2 FQGNSA. The CDR3 DNA sequence: TGTGCCGGCAGCTTCGGGACGGGGCGAACCTACGAGCATTACTTC. Translation gives CAGSFGTGRTYEHYF.

This clone was recorded many times. This sequence joins TRBV5-1 and TRBJ2-6; D is undetermined. This CDR3 contains 15 residues. V was shortened by 2 bases and J by 0 bases, with 6 bases between the two germline ends. The germline CDR1 and CDR2 sequences are SGHRS and YFSETQ. DNA of the CDR3: TGCGCCAGCAGCTTAGGATTCTCTGGGGCCAACGTCCTGACTTTC. Its translation is CASSLGFSGANVLTF.